Described below is a single T cell receptor beta chain sequence and its context. The data belong to a study of blood T cell repertoires in COVID-19. Study-level information: Samples representing acute and convalescent COVID-19 were sourced from the United States, Italy and Spain.

Germline V CDR1 and CDR2: SGHRS, YFSETQ. V gave up 3 bases and J gave up 0 bases, with 16 bases separating them. The CDR3 is made up of 18 amino acids. The protocol was immunoSEQ multiplex PCR, while the TCRdb copy is restricted to in-frame clones and leaves out a portion. The data show some 270,000 clones, approximately 85% seen once. The specimen sequenced was peripheral blood. This TCR came from a human donor with COVID-19, enrolled during active disease. The donor label of this sample is uncertain. The chain uses TRBV5-1 and TRBJ2-6; weak D call: TRBD2 (6 bases). The CDR3 nucleotides read TGCGCCAGCAGCTCCTTGGGGGGATCGAGCTCTGGGGCCAACGTCCTGACTTTC. This codes for CASSSLGGSSSGANVLTF.